The clone carrying this T cell receptor beta chain came up many times. Its target is unknown. The source of the sample is a study of response to subunit inactivated influenza vaccine. TCRdb independently ran MiXCR on the RT-PCR reads; one entry per CDR3 protein. The data show around 750,000 distinct CDR3 sequences, approximately 21% seen once. CDR1 SGHRS and CDR2 YFSETQ come from the germline V gene. V was clipped by 0 bases and J by 2 bases, with 10 bases between them. The CDR3 has 15 amino acids. Study conclusions and caveats: Authors suggested few new T cells are recruited by each seasonal influenza vaccination.

The source material was PBMCs from blood, sampled less than 6 days after vaccination. This sequence was found in a man in his fifties who received an inactivated influenza vaccine. The rearrangement uses TRBV5-1 and TRBJ2-3; perhaps TRBD1 as D (6 bases). CDR3 region: CASSLVTGTTDTQYF. The CDR3 region has the DNA TGCGCCAGCAGCTTGGTTACAGGGACCACAGATACGCAGTATTTT.